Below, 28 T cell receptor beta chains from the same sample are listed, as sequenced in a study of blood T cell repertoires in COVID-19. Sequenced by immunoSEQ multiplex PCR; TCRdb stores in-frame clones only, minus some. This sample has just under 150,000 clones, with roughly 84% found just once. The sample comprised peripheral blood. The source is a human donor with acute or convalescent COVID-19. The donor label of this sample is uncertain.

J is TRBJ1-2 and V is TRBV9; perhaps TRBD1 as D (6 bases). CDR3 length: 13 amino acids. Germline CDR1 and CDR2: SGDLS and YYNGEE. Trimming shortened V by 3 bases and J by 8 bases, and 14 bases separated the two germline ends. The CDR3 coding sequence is TGTGCCAGCAGCGGAACAGGGTTGTGGGGCTACACCTTC. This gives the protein CASSGTGLWGYTF.

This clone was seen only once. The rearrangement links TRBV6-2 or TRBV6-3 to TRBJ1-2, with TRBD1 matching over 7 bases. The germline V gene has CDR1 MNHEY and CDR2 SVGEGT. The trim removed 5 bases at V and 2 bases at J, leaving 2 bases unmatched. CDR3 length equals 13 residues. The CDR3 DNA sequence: TGTGCCAGCAGTCAACAGGGGAACTATGGCTACACCTTC. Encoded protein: CASSQQGNYGYTF.

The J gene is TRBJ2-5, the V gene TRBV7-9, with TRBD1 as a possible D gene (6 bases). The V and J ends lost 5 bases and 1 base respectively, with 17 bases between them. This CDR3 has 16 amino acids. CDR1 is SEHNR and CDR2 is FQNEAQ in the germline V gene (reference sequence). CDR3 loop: CASSLHGTTGQETQYF. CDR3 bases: TGTGCCAGCAGCCTCCACGGGACAACTGGCCAAGAGACCCAGTACTTC.

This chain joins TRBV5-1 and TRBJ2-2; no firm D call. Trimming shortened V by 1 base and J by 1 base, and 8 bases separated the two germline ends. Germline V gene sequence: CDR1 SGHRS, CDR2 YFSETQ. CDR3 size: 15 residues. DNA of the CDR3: TGCGCCAGCAGCTTGTTGGTACAGAACACCGGGGAGCTGTTTTTT. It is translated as CASSLLVQNTGELFF.

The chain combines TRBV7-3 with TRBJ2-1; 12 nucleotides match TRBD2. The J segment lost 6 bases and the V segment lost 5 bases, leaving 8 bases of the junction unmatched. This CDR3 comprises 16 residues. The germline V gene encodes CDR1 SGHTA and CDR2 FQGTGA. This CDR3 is CASSPRLAGASNEQFF. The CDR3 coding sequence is TGTGCCAGCAGCCCCCGACTAGCGGGAGCCTCCAATGAGCAGTTCTTC.

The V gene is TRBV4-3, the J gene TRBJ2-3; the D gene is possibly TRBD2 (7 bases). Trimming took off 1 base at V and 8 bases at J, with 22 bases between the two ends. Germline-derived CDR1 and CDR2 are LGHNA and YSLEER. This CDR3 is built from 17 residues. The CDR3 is CASSQGVTGGSWGTQYF. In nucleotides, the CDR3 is TGCGCCAGCAGCCAAGGTGTGACGGGGGGCTCTTGGGGTACGCAGTATTTT.

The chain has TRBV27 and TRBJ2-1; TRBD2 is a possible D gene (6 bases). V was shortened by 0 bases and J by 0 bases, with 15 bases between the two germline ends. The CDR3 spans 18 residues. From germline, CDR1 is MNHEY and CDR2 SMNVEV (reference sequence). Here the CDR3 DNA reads TGTGCCAGCAGTTTATCCTTCGGGAGACCCGGCTCCTACAATGAGCAGTTCTTC. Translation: CASSLSFGRPGSYNEQFF.

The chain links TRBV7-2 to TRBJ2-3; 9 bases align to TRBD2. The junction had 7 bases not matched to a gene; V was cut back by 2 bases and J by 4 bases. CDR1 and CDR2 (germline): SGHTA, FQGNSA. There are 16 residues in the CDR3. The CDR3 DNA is TGTGCCAGCAGCTTAACGGGCGGGAGGGCCCCAGATACGCAGTATTTT. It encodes CASSLTGGRAPDTQYF.

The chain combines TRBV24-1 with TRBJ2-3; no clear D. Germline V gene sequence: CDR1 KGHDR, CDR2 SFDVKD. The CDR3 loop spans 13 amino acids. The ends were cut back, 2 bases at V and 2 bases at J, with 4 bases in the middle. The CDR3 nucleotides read TGTGCCACCAGTGATTCGTCCACAGATACGCAGTATTTT. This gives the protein CATSDSSTDTQYF.

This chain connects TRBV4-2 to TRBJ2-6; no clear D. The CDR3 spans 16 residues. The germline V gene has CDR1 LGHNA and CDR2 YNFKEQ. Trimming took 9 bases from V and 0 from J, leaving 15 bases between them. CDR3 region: CASGSATFSGANVLTF. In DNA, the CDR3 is TGTGCCAGTGGCAGCGCTACCTTCTCTGGGGCCAACGTCCTGACTTTC.

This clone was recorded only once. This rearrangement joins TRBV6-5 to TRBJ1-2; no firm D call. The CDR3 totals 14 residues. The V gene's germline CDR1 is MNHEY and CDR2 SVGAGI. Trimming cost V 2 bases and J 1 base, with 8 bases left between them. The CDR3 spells CASSYEGNNYGYTF. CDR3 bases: TGTGCCAGCAGTTACGAGGGTAATAACTATGGCTACACCTTC.

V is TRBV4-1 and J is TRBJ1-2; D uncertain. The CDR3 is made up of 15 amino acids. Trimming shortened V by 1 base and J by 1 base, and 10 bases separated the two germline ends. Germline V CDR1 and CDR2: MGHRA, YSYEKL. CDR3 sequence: CASSQVVGDNYGYTF. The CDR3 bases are TGCGCCAGCAGCCAAGTTGTCGGAGATAACTATGGCTACACCTTC.

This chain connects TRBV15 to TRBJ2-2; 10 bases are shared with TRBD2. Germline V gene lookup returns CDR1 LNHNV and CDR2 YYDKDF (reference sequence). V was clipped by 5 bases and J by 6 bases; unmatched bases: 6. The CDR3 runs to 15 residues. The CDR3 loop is CATSVTGTSAGELFF. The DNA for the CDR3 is TGTGCCACCAGCGTAACCGGGACTAGCGCCGGGGAGCTGTTTTTT. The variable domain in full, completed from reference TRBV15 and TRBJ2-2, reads DAMVIQNPRYQVTQFGKPVTLSCSQTLNHNVMYWYQQKSSQAPKLLFHYYDKDFNNEADTPDNFQSRRPNTSFCFLDIRSPGLGDTAMYLCATSVTGTSAGELFFGEGSRLTVL.

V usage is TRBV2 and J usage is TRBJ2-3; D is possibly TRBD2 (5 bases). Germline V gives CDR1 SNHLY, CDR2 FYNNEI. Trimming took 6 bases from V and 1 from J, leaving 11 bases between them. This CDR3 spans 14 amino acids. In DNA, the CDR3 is TGTGCCAGCAGGCCGGGAACCGGCACAGATACGCAGTATTTT. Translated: CASRPGTGTDTQYF. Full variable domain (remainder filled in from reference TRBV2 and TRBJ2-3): EPEVTQTPSHQVTQMGQEVILRCVPISNHLYFYWYRQILGQKVEFLVSFYNNEISEKSEIFDDQFSVERPDGSNFTLKIRSTKLEDSAMYFCASRPGTGTDTQYFGPGTRLTVL.

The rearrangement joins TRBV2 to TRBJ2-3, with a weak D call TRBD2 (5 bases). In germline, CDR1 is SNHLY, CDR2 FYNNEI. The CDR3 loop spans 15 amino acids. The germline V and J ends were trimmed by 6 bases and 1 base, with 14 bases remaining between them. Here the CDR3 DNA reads TGTGCCAGCAGGGAGGTCCCGGCGGGCACAGATACGCAGTATTTT. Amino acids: CASREVPAGTDTQYF.

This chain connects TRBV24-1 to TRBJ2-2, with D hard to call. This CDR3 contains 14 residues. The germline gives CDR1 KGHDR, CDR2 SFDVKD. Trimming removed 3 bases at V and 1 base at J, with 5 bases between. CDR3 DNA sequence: TGTGCCACCAGTGATCCCGGGAACACCGGGGAGCTGTTTTTT. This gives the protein CATSDPGNTGELFF.

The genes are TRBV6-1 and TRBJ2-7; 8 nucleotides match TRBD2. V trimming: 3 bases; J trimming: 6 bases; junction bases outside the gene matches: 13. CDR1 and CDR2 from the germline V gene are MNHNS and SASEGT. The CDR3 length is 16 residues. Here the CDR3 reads CASSEGLGRADGEQYV. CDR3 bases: TGTGCCAGCAGTGAGGGACTAGGGAGAGCGGATGGCGAGCAGTACGTC.

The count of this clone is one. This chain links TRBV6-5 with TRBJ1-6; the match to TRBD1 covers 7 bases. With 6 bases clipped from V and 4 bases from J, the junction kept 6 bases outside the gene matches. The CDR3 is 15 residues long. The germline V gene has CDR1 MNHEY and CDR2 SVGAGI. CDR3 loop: CASREDRRYNSPLHF. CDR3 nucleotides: TGTGCCAGCAGGGAGGACAGGAGATATAATTCACCCCTCCACTTT.

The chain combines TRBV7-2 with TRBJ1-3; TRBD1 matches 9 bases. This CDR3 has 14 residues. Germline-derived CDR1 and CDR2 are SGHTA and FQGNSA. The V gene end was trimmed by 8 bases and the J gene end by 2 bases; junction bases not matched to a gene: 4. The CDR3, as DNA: TGTGCCAGCTGGAGACAGGGGGCTGGAAACACCATATATTTT. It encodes CASWRQGAGNTIYF.

CDR3 region: CASKGTGSTDTQYF. For the CDR3, the DNA is TGCGCCAGCAAAGGGACAGGAAGCACAGATACGCAGTATTTT. This chain connects TRBV5-1 to TRBJ2-3; 8 nucleotides agree with TRBD1. V dropped 6 bases and J dropped 0; count of bases not matched to a gene: 3. Germline assignment: CDR1 SGHRS and CDR2 YFSETQ. The CDR3 is 14 amino acids. Using reference TRBV5-1 and TRBJ2-3 for the parts outside the CDR3, the full variable domain is KAGVTQTPRYLIKTRGQQVTLSCSPISGHRSVSWYQQTPGQGLQFLFEYFSETQRNKGNFPGRFSGRQFSNSRSEMNVSTLELGDSALYLCASKGTGSTDTQYFGPGTRLTVL.

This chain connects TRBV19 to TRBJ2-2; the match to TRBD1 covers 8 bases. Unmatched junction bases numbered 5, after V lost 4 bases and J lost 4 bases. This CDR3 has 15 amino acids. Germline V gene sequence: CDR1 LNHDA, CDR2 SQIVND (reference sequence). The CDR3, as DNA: TGTGCCAGTAGTACAGGGGGCGCTTTCACCGGGGAGCTGTTTTTT. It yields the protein CASSTGGAFTGELFF.

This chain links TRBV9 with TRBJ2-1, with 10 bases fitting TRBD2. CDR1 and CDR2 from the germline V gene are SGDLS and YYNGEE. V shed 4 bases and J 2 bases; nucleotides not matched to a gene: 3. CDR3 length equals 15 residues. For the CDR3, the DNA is TGTGCCAGCAGCCCTAGCGGGAGTCCCTACAATGAGCAGTTCTTC. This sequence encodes CASSPSGSPYNEQFF.

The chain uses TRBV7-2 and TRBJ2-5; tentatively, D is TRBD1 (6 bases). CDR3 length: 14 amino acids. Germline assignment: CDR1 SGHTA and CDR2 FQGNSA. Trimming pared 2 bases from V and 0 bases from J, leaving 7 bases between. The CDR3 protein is CASSLNRDQETQYF. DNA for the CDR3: TGTGCCAGCAGCTTAAACAGGGACCAAGAGACCCAGTACTTC.

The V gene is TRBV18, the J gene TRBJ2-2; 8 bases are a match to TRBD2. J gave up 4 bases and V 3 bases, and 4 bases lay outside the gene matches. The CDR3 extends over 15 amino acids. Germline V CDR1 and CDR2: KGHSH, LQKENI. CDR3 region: CASSPSGGTTGELFF. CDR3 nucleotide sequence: TGTGCCAGCTCACCGAGCGGGGGCACCACCGGGGAGCTGTTTTTT.

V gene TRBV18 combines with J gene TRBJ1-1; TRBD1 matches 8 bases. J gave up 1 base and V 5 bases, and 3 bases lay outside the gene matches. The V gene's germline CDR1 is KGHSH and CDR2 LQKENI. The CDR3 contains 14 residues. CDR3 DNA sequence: TGTGCCAGCTCAGACGGGACAGGGAACACTGAAGCTTTCTTT. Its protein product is CASSDGTGNTEAFF.

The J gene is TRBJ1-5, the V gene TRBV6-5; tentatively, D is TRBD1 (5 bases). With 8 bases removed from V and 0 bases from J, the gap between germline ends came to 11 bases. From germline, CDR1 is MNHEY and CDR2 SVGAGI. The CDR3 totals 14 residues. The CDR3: CASGGDDSNQPQHF. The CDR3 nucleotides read TGTGCCAGCGGGGGGGATGATAGCAATCAGCCCCAGCATTTT.

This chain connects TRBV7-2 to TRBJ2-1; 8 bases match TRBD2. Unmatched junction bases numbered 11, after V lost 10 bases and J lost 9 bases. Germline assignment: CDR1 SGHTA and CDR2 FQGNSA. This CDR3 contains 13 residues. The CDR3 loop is CAIQLTAGGEQFF. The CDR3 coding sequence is TGTGCCATCCAGCTTACGGCGGGAGGTGAGCAGTTCTTC.

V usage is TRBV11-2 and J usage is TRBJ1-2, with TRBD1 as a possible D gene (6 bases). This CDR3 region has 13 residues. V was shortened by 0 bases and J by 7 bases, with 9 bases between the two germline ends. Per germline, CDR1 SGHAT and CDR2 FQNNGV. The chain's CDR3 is CASSLEGARGYTF. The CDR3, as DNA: TGTGCCAGCAGCTTAGAGGGGGCGCGTGGCTACACCTTC.